These 19 T cell receptor beta chains originate from one sample sequenced in a study of blood T cell repertoires in COVID-19. Clones were sequenced by immunoSEQ multiplex PCR, and TCRdb holds only the in-frame ones, with some missing. The data contain about 260,000 clones, around 84% of them seen just once; the ten biggest clones take up roughly 5%. Sample: peripheral blood. The receptors stem from a woman between 55 and 75 years old with COVID-19, enrolled during active disease.

This clone occurred once. V gene TRBV9 combines with J gene TRBJ2-5; 11 bases agree with TRBD2. The CDR3 is 18 amino acids. The germline CDR1 and CDR2 sequences are SGDLS and YYNGEE. V was clipped by 4 bases and J by 1 base; unmatched bases: 12. CDR3 bases: TGTGCCAGCAGCTCCGACACAGCAGGACTAGCGGGCCAAGAGACCCAGTACTTC. Translating it yields CASSSDTAGLAGQETQYF.

The rearrangement uses TRBV7-7 and TRBJ2-1, with D perhaps matching TRBD2 (6 bases). The V end lost 0 bases, the J end lost 2 bases, and 8 bases lay between the germline ends. This CDR3 spans 15 amino acids. The germline V gene has CDR1 SSHAT and CDR2 FNYEAQ (reference sequence). CDR3 coding DNA: TGTGCCAGCAGCTTAGCCGCGGGACCCTACAATGAGCAGTTCTTC. Its protein product is CASSLAAGPYNEQFF.

The chain couples TRBV27 to TRBJ2-3, with 9 bases lining up with TRBD2. J was trimmed by 0 bases and V by 5 bases; bases with no gene match: 9. The CDR3 covers 17 residues. CDR1 is MNHEY and CDR2 is SMNVEV in the germline V gene (reference sequence). The CDR3 nucleotides are TGTGCCAGCAGTCTAGGGAGCGGGAGGACTAGCACAGATACGCAGTATTTT. It translates to CASSLGSGRTSTDTQYF.

The chain joins TRBV10-3 to TRBJ2-1, with 10 bases lining up with TRBD1. With 3 bases clipped from V and 3 bases from J, the junction kept 2 bases outside the gene matches. This CDR3 contains 15 residues. Germline V gives CDR1 ENHRY, CDR2 SYGVKD. CDR3 coding DNA: TGTGCCATCAGTGATGGACAGGGGGACTACAATGAGCAGTTCTTC. This encodes CAISDGQGDYNEQFF.

V gene TRBV6-5 combines with J gene TRBJ1-3; D might be TRBD1 (6 bases). Germline assignment: CDR1 MNHEY and CDR2 SVGAGI. Trimming left V 2 bases short and J 7 bases short, with 15 bases between. This CDR3 spans 15 amino acids. The CDR3 is CASSYRGQTGNTIYF. The CDR3 coding sequence is TGTGCCAGCAGTTACCGAGGACAGACCGGCAACACCATATATTTT.

The chain has TRBV29-1 and TRBJ1-1; D remains ambiguous. The CDR3 contains 15 residues. Between the trimmed V and J ends, which lost 0 bases and 3 bases, there was a span of 14 bases. The germline gives CDR1 SQVTM, CDR2 ANQGSEA. CDR3 bases: TGCAGCGTTGAAGATGGGAGGAAAAGAGACACTGAAGCTTTCTTT. This sequence encodes CSVEDGRKRDTEAFF.

The J gene is TRBJ2-3, the V gene TRBV7-6, with 8 bases aligning to TRBD2. CDR3 length equals 16 residues. CDR1 and CDR2 (germline): SGHVS, FNYEAQ. V dropped 1 base and J dropped 3; count of bases not matched to a gene: 6. CDR3 protein: CASSLGRLAGTDTQYF. CDR3 sequence (DNA): TGTGCCAGCAGCTTAGGGCGGTTAGCGGGAACAGATACGCAGTATTTT.

This clone was detected a few times. The chain combines TRBV6-1 with TRBJ1-6, with no clear D. The germline V and J ends were trimmed by 2 bases and 9 bases, with 17 bases remaining between them. This CDR3 contains 16 residues. CDR1 is MNHNS and CDR2 is SASEGT in the germline V gene. The CDR3 DNA reads as TGTGCCAGCAGTGAAATTGGGTTGTTGGGAGGTTCACCCCTCCACTTT. It specifies CASSEIGLLGGSPLHF.

This clone was seen many times. J is TRBJ1-4 and V is TRBV19; 7 nucleotides match TRBD1. Germline V lookup: CDR1 LNHDA, CDR2 SQIVND (reference sequence). The CDR3 extends over 17 amino acids. Germline trimming cut 0 bases from V and 8 bases from J; bases unmatched to any gene: 12. DNA of the CDR3: TGTGCCAGTAGTATAGATCTGGAGACAGGGAGTCGCGAAAAACTGTTTTTT. Protein: CASSIDLETGSREKLFF.

A remark on this clone: Other DNA variants within this sample encode the same CDR3. The chain employs TRBV2 and TRBJ1-5, with 10 bases aligning to TRBD1. From germline, CDR1 is SNHLY and CDR2 FYNNEI. Germline trimming cut 5 bases from V and 1 base from J; bases unmatched to any gene: 2. CDR3 size: 15 residues. CDR3 protein: CASSRDRGSNQPQHF. CDR3 sequence (DNA): TGTGCCAGCAGTCGGGACAGGGGAAGCAATCAGCCCCAGCATTTT.

The genes are TRBV6-5 and TRBJ2-7, with TRBD1 identical over 11 bases. The V gene end was trimmed by 6 bases and the J gene end by 6 bases; junction bases not matched to a gene: 10. The CDR3 spans 15 residues. Germline values: CDR1 MNHEY, CDR2 SVGAGI. CDR3 sequence reads: CASRKGTGGYSEQYF. The CDR3, as DNA: TGTGCCAGCAGAAAAGGGACAGGGGGTTATAGCGAGCAGTACTTC.

This CDR3 is CAISGGVGTEAFF. In nucleotides, the CDR3 is TGTGCCATCAGTGGGGGAGTCGGCACTGAAGCTTTCTTT. The chain has TRBV10-3 and TRBJ1-1; no clear D. Germline lookup yields CDR1 ENHRY and CDR2 SYGVKD. The CDR3 length is 13 residues. The ends were cut back, 4 bases at V and 4 bases at J, with 10 bases in the middle.

The chain's CDR3 is CASSLYGGGGEQFF. The CDR3, as DNA: TGTGCCAGCAGCTTATATGGAGGAGGCGGCGAGCAGTTCTTC. The chain couples TRBV11-1 to TRBJ2-1, with D possibly matching TRBD2 (5 bases). Germline V gene data show CDR1 as SGHAT and CDR2 as FQDESV (reference sequence). Trimming removed 2 bases from V and 10 bases from J, with 15 bases in between. This CDR3 spans 14 amino acids.

The chain couples TRBV9 to TRBJ2-5, with unresolved D. CDR1 is SGDLS, CDR2 YYNGEE, per germline. The CDR3 covers 15 residues. Trimming left V 0 bases short and J 1 base short, with 10 bases between. This CDR3 reads CASSVGGSIQETQYF. The CDR3 DNA reads as TGTGCCAGCAGCGTAGGAGGCAGCATCCAAGAGACCCAGTACTTC.

The CDR3 sequence is CASSGGSPTNEQFF. CDR3 DNA sequence: TGCGCCAGCAGTGGGGGCAGTCCCACCAATGAGCAGTTCTTC. The rearrangement links TRBV10-1 to TRBJ2-1, with D possibly TRBD1 on 5 matching bases. V shed 4 bases and J shed 6 bases, with 13 bases lying between them. The CDR3 sequence is 14 residues long. Germline V gene sequence: CDR1 WNHNN, CDR2 SYGVQD (reference sequence).

The chain combines TRBV7-3 with TRBJ2-7, with D maybe TRBD2 (7 bases). The CDR3 spans 15 residues. V was clipped by 1 base and J by 5 bases, with 15 bases between them. Per the germline V gene, CDR1 is SGHTA and CDR2 is FQGTGA. The CDR3 loop is CASSLKGGGPDEQYF. CDR3 DNA: TGTGCCAGCAGCTTAAAGGGGGGAGGGCCGGACGAGCAGTACTTC.

The chain is built from TRBV15 and TRBJ2-7, with 9 bases identical to TRBD1. The germline CDR1 and CDR2 sequences are LNHNV and YYDKDF (reference sequence). The CDR3 contains 15 residues. Trimming at V came to 1 base and at J to 1 base, leaving 2 bases not matched to a gene. The CDR3 DNA follows: TGTGCCACCAGCAGAGCCGGACAGGGGTCCTACGAGCAGTACTTC. Residues: CATSRAGQGSYEQYF.

This chain uses TRBV7-8 with TRBJ1-5, with 7 bases that match TRBD1. Germline V gene lookup returns CDR1 SGHVS and CDR2 FQNEAQ. V dropped 5 bases and J dropped 4; count of bases not matched to a gene: 14. This CDR3 region has 17 residues. The CDR3 spells CASSPVATTGINQPQHF. CDR3 DNA sequence: TGTGCCAGCAGCCCGGTGGCAACGACAGGGATTAATCAGCCCCAGCATTTT.

The chain couples TRBV6-5 to TRBJ1-2; 9 bases align to TRBD1. With 4 bases clipped from V and 7 bases from J, the junction kept 4 bases outside the gene matches. Germline CDR1 reads MNHEY; CDR2 reads SVGAGI. This CDR3 contains 13 residues. For the CDR3, the DNA is TGTGCCAGCAGTTCACAGGGGGCCGGTGGCTACACCTTC. The encoded protein is CASSSQGAGGYTF.